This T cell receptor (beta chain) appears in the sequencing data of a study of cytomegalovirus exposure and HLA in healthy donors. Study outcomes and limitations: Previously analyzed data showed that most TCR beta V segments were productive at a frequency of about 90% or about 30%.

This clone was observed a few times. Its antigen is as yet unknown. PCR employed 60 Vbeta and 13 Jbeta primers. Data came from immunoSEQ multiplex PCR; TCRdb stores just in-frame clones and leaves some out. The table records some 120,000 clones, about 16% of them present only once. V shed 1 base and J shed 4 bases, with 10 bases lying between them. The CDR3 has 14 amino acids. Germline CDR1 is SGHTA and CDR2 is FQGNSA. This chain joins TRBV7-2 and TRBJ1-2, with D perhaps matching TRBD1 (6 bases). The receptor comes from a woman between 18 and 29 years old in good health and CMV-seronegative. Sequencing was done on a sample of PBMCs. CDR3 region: CASSLVGASYGYTF. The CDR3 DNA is TGTGCCAGCAGCTTAGTGGGGGCGAGCTATGGCTACACCTTC.